This entry features one T cell receptor beta chain sequence. Seattle cases were enrolled at active infection and followed longitudinally. The CDR3 runs to 13 residues. V was clipped by 5 bases and J by 1 base, with 9 bases between them. Germline loops: CDR1 SGHRS, CDR2 YFSETQ. Study processing details: Amplification of reference gene primers provided the estimated nucleated cell counts. The table came from immunoSEQ multiplex PCR; TCRdb's copy has only in-frame clones and leaves some out. V, J and clone size reflect that table, while D and trimming were determined from the DNA. The table shows some 390,000 clones, with roughly 90% occurring only once. The data belong to a study of blood T cell repertoires in COVID-19. Study context: The United States, Italy and Spain were the sources of the acute and convalescent COVID-19 samples. PBMCs, B-cell-depleted T cells, or T cells provided the cDNA or gDNA that made up the material.

The genes are TRBV5-1 and TRBJ1-1; no firm D call. The sequenced sample was peripheral blood. The source is a woman in her 40s with COVID-19, enrolled during active disease. CDR3: CASRPGPNTEAFF. DNA for the CDR3: TGCGCCAGCAGGCCGGGTCCGAACACTGAAGCTTTCTTT.